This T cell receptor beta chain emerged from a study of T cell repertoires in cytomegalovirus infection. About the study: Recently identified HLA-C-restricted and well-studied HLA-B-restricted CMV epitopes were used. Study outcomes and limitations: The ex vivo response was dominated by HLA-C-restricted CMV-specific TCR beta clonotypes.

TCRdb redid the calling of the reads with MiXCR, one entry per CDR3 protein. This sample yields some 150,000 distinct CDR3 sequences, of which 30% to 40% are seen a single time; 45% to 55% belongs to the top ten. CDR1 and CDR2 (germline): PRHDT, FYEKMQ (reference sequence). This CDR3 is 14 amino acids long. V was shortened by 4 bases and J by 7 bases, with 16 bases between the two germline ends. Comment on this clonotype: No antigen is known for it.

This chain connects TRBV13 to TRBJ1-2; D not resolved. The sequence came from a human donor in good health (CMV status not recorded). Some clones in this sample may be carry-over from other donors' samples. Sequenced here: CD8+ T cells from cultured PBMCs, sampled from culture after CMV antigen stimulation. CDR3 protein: CASSSTERGSGYTF. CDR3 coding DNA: TGTGCCAGCAGCTCCACCGAACGGGGAAGTGGCTACACCTTC.